This T cell receptor (beta chain) was documented in a study of T cells after yellow fever vaccination. Notes on the study in general: The secondary response peaked faster, at day 5 versus 15, but was weaker. One caveat is that FACS-sorted repertoires could contain abundant clonotypes contaminating from the bulk population.

Of note for this clonotype: The antigen remains undetermined.

Germline CDR1 is SGHRS and CDR2 is YFSETQ. V lost 4 bases and J lost 0, with 10 bases in between. CDR3 length: 14 amino acids. TCRdb analysed the 5' RACE reads with MiXCR anew, one entry per CDR3 protein. The table records more than 95,000 distinct CDR3 sequences, about 8.2% of them present only once. Sequenced here: CD8+ T cells sorted from PBMCs, sampled on the day of the yellow fever booster vaccination. The rearrangement joins TRBV5-1 to TRBJ1-1; D is perhaps TRBD1 (5 bases). This receptor was taken from a man younger than 35 who received the YFV17D yellow fever vaccine. CDR3 protein: CASSAGSMNTEAFF. The CDR3 DNA reads as TGCGCCAGCAGCGCAGGGTCTATGAACACTGAAGCTTTCTTT.